Listed here is a single T cell receptor (beta chain). This clonotype was detected once. It lacks a known antigen. No base-level quality is on record; no much larger clone is a single base apart. Single-read evidence is weak. This entry comes from a study of early T cells in non-severe SARS-CoV-2 infection (TCRdb year 2021). For context, the study as a whole: Bulk RNA from unsorted whole blood was used for TCR sequencing, so alpha and beta chains could not be paired.

Here V drops 6 bases and J drops 3 bases, and the junction holds 8 bases not matched to any gene. Looking up the germline V gene (reference sequence) yields CDR1 MNHEY and CDR2 SMNVEV. Counted from cysteine to phenylalanine, this CDR3 has 15 amino acids. The retained sequence is limited to the CDR3, 45 bases, with the frame set at the first base. Library method: 5' RACE. The data were produced on a NextSeq 500. To correct for sequencing error and PCR bias, the TCR library protocol tagged individual cDNA molecules with unique molecular identifiers. Sequencing covered both TCR alpha and beta chains, and within each sample the abundances of alpha and beta sequences were tightly co-correlated. Turning to the authors' computational methods: V gene, J gene and CDR3 annotation of TCR sequences was performed with Decombinator V4. Expanded TCRs were defined as changing significantly between any two time points under a Poisson model with p below 0.0001. TCR abundances were normalised to the total number of TCRs sequenced in each sample and reported as counts per million. MAIT TCRs were defined by TRAV1-2 paired with TRAJ12, TRAJ20 or TRAJ33, and iNKT TCRs by TRAV10 paired with TRAJ18. VDJdb, accessed 1 November 2021, was searched for CMV, EBV and SARS-CoV-2 annotated TCRs, excluding TCRs annotated for multiple antigens. Through fastp at Q25 and MiXCR, TCRdb rebuilt clones from the public reads, retaining in-frame beta chains. Identical CDR3 protein sequences are pooled into one entry, listed with their most common genes and DNA. The V and J calls come from TCRdb's annotation, not from the publication. Present in this sample are tens of thousands of distinct CDR3 sequences, around 13% of which were seen just once. The ten biggest clones cover approximately 4% of the sample.

This was a case-control study nested in a cohort of healthcare workers in London, UK, who had nasopharyngeal swab PCR tests and blood samples taken every week. Healthcare workers were enrolled in the week of the UK lockdown, from 23 to 31 March 2020, and were followed every week for up to 16 weeks. Overall results and qualifications from the work: VDJdb matching was skewed toward anti-spike CD8 responses, so virus-specific expansions were likely underestimated and private and CD4 specificities were missed.

The sample consisted of whole blood, taken at baseline. This chain joins TRBV27 to TRBJ2-3; 8 central bases correspond to TRBD1. This clonotype was obtained from an adult who was a healthcare worker with PCR-confirmed SARS-CoV-2 infection or an uninfected control (not recorded which). The encoded CDR3 is CASSPDRERTDTQYF. The nucleotides are TGTGCCAGCAGCCCGGACAGGGAGAGGACAGATACGCAGTATTTT.